These 20 T cell receptor beta chains were sequenced from one sample in a study of regulatory T cells in long-lasting Graves disease. Time point of the sample: persistent/refractory GD, antithyroid drugs over 5 years with positive TRAb. Researchers made the TCR library from RNA that was extracted from PBMCs. Assembly of TCR beta libraries relied on iRepertoire HTBI primers together with Arm-PCR of CDR3 regions. Using its own MiXCR run on the multiplex PCR reads, TCRdb lists one record per CDR3 protein. The sample carries about 470,000 distinct CDR3 sequences, under 25% recorded once. The starting material was peripheral blood mononuclear cells (PBMCs), obtained when the disease was refractory, from a patient treated with antithyroid drugs. The origin of the receptors is a female donor with Graves disease.

In its sample, this clonotype was seen a few times. The chain combines TRBV7-2 with TRBJ1-3; no firm D call. CDR1 is SGHTA and CDR2 is FQGNSA in the germline V gene. This CDR3 contains 14 residues. V was pared by 5 bases and J by 3 bases, with 11 bases between. The chain's CDR3 is CASSPRDFGNTIYF. The CDR3 DNA sequence: TGTGCCAGCAGCCCACGGGATTTTGGAAACACCATATATTTT.

This clonotype was counted ten times or more. This chain uses TRBV28 with TRBJ2-7; perhaps TRBD2 as D (6 bases). This CDR3 has 15 residues. V dropped 7 bases and J dropped 4 bases, with 20 bases sitting between them. The germline gives CDR1 MDHEN, CDR2 SYDVKM. The chain's CDR3 is CASTNTAGSGYEQYF. In DNA form, the CDR3 reads TGTGCCAGCACCAACACCGCGGGGAGTGGTTACGAGCAGTACTTC. Full variable domain (rest looked up from reference TRBV28 and TRBJ2-7): DVKVTQSSRYLVKRTGEKVFLECVQDMDHENMFWYRQDPGLGLRLIYFSYDVKMKEKGDIPEGYSVSREKKERFSLILESASTNQTSMYLCASTNTAGSGYEQYFGPGTRLTVT.

V gene TRBV27 combines with J gene TRBJ2-2; 7 positions agree with TRBD2. Germline CDR1 reads MNHEY; CDR2 reads SMNVEV (reference sequence). V shed 3 bases, J shed 3 bases, and the junction held 4 bases outside the gene matches. The CDR3 runs 15 residues. The CDR3 sequence is CASSFGGVHTGELFF. The CDR3 DNA reads TGTGCCAGCAGTTTTGGGGGGGTACACACCGGGGAGCTGTTTTTT.

This clonotype was counted at least ten times. The chain carries TRBV25-1 and TRBJ1-4; 7 positions match TRBD1. Trimming cost V 1 base and J 8 bases; bases outside gene matches: 10. Germline V gene sequence: CDR1 MGHDK, CDR2 SYGVNS. The CDR3 is made up of 16 amino acids. The CDR3 loop reads CASSEFGTEGAEKLFF. CDR3 DNA: TGTGCCAGCAGTGAATTTGGGACAGAGGGGGCGGAAAAACTGTTTTTT.

Comments on this clonotype: This sequence may be a read error, since a much larger clone differs from it by one base. This chain uses TRBV7-9 with TRBJ1-5; D is uncertain. The CDR3 spans 15 residues. CDR1 and CDR2 (germline): SEHNR, FQNEAQ (reference sequence). Deletions cut 5 bases from V and 4 bases from J, with 15 bases between. The CDR3 is CASSLWHVGNQPQHF. In DNA, the CDR3 is TGTGCCAGCAGCCTGTGGCATGTCGGAAATCAGCCCCAGCATTTT.

This clonotype occurred many times. The rearrangement links TRBV30 to TRBJ1-1, with D hard to call. The germline V gene encodes CDR1 GTSNPN and CDR2 SVGIG (reference sequence). The V and J ends lost 0 bases and 1 base respectively, with 6 bases between them. The CDR3 covers 13 residues. CDR3 sequence (DNA): TGTGCCTGGAGTGTAGGGCAGAACACTGAAGCTTTCTTT. It yields the protein CAWSVGQNTEAFF.

This clonotype was detected ten times or more. The chain employs TRBV27 and TRBJ1-6, with D perhaps TRBD1 (5 bases). Trimming left V 5 bases short and J 4 bases short, with 15 bases between. The CDR3 consists of 16 residues. Germline V lookup: CDR1 MNHEY, CDR2 SMNVEV (reference sequence). The CDR3 loop reads CASSPSPRQYNSPLHF. The CDR3 DNA reads as TGTGCCAGCAGTCCCTCCCCGCGACAGTATAATTCACCCCTCCACTTT.

Worth noting for this clonotype: A much larger clone lies a single base off, so this may be a read error. The rearrangement links TRBV7-2 to TRBJ2-5; D is uncertain. The CDR3 length is 15 residues. V lost 4 bases to trimming and J lost 4 bases, with 16 bases between them. From germline, CDR1 is SGHTA and CDR2 FQGNSA. CDR3 in DNA: TGTGCCAGCAGCTCAGTCGCCACCCAAGGAGAGACCCAGTACTTC. Translating gives CASSSVATQGETQYF.

This clonotype was recorded a few times. The chain is built from TRBV7-9 and TRBJ2-7; 9 nucleotides line up with TRBD1. CDR1 is SEHNR and CDR2 is FQNEAQ in the germline V gene (reference sequence). There are 14 residues in the CDR3. With V trimmed by 5 bases and J by 4 bases, 6 bases remained unmatched. CDR3 loop: CASSGRDRVYEQYF. The CDR3 DNA reads TGTGCCAGCAGCGGCCGGGACAGGGTATACGAGCAGTACTTC.

The chain has TRBV9 and TRBJ1-2; D call uncertain. CDR1 is SGDLS and CDR2 is YYNGEE in the germline V gene. The CDR3 runs to 13 residues. The germline V and J ends were trimmed by 1 base and 4 bases, with 8 bases remaining between them. In DNA form, the CDR3 reads TGTGCCAGCAGCGTAACGGCGACCTATGGCTACACCTTC. Translating gives CASSVTATYGYTF.

This clonotype came up many times. The chain recombines TRBV3-1 with TRBJ2-5; D possibly corresponds to TRBD1 (7 bases). The CDR3 length is 15 residues. Germline loops: CDR1 LGHDT, CDR2 YNNKEL (reference sequence). Trimming took 0 bases from V and 5 from J, leaving 13 bases between them. In DNA, the CDR3 is TGTGCCAGCAGCCAAGACAGGGGGGCAGGCGAGACCCAGTACTTC. Its translation is CASSQDRGAGETQYF.

The rearrangement links TRBV7-8 to TRBJ1-2; D uncertain. V lost 2 bases and J 6 bases, leaving 7 bases between the germline ends. Germline CDR1 and CDR2: SGHVS and FQNEAQ. The length of the CDR3 is 12 residues. CDR3 protein: CASSLIGNGYTF. CDR3 DNA: TGTGCCAGCAGCTTAATCGGGAATGGCTACACCTTC.

This clonotype was detected a few times. The chain is built from TRBV11-3 and TRBJ1-1, with 7 bases that match TRBD1. The junction had 18 bases not matched to a gene; V was cut back by 1 base and J by 4 bases. CDR1 and CDR2 from the germline V gene are SGHNT and YENEEA. CDR3 length: 19 residues. The CDR3 region has the DNA TGTGCCAGCAGCTTAGGACGGGGGCGGACAGGACGCTACTGCACTGAAGCTTTCTTT. Protein: CASSLGRGRTGRYCTEAFF.

This clonotype appeared many times. Written as DNA, the CDR3 is TGTGCCAGCAGTTCCCGCCGACGGAACACCGGGGAGCTGTTTTTT. Translation gives CASSSRRRNTGELFF. The V call is TRBV28, the J call TRBJ2-2, with D unresolved. Germline lookup yields CDR1 MDHEN and CDR2 SYDVKM. Trimming took 4 bases from V and 1 from J, leaving 10 bases between them. The CDR3 has 15 amino acids. Complete variable domain (other parts from reference TRBV28 and TRBJ2-2): DVKVTQSSRYLVKRTGEKVFLECVQDMDHENMFWYRQDPGLGLRLIYFSYDVKMKEKGDIPEGYSVSREKKERFSLILESASTNQTSMYLCASSSRRRNTGELFFGEGSRLTVL.

The rearrangement joins TRBV27 to TRBJ2-7, with 9 bases aligning to TRBD1. This CDR3 is built from 15 residues. The junction had 10 bases not matched to a gene; V was cut back by 6 bases and J by 4 bases. Germline V CDR1 and CDR2: MNHEY, SMNVEV (reference sequence). In DNA form, the CDR3 reads TGTGCCAGCAGACGACCGGGACAGGGTCCTTACGAGCAGTACTTC. It specifies CASRRPGQGPYEQYF.

V gene TRBV7-9 combines with J gene TRBJ2-5, with TRBD2 identical over 8 bases. Losses at the gene ends were 1 base for V and 5 bases for J; bases not matched to a gene: 6. There are 15 residues in the CDR3. Per germline, CDR1 SEHNR and CDR2 FQNEAQ (reference sequence). CDR3 bases: TGTGCCAGCAGCTTAGGTGTAGCGGGAAGGGAGACCCAGTACTTC. Residues: CASSLGVAGRETQYF.

This clonotype was recorded a few times. CDR3 DNA sequence: TGTGCCAGCAGCTTAACAGTAAATGGCTACACCTTC. Translated, it gives CASSLTVNGYTF. The V and J genes are TRBV13 and TRBJ1-2; no clear D. The V and J ends lost 2 bases and 6 bases respectively, with 7 bases between them. The CDR3 has 12 amino acids. In germline, CDR1 is PRHDT, CDR2 FYEKMQ (reference sequence).

This clonotype was seen a few times. CDR3 DNA: TGTGCCAGCAGGCAACGACTAGCGGAGAACAAAAACATTCAGTACTTC. Protein: CASRQRLAENKNIQYF. The rearrangement links TRBV28 to TRBJ2-4, with 9 positions matching TRBD2. This CDR3 spans 16 amino acids. From germline, CDR1 is MDHEN and CDR2 SYDVKM. V was pared by 6 bases and J by 3 bases, with 9 bases of the junction left unmatched.

V gene TRBV3-1 combines with J gene TRBJ1-3; no reliable D call. This CDR3 spans 14 amino acids. V lost 1 base and J lost 4, with 8 bases in between. CDR1 LGHDT and CDR2 YNNKEL come from the germline V gene (reference sequence). This CDR3 reads CASSQADRGNTIYF. The CDR3, as DNA: TGTGCCAGCAGCCAAGCAGATCGCGGAAACACCATATATTTT.

The chain couples TRBV14 to TRBJ1-1; perhaps TRBD1 as D (6 bases). Trimming cost V 4 bases and J 7 bases, with 19 bases left between them. Germline CDR1 is SGHDN and CDR2 is FVKESK. The CDR3 consists of 15 residues. The CDR3: CASSRAGTPDGEAFF. The DNA for the CDR3 is TGTGCCAGCAGCCGCGCCGGGACACCCGATGGTGAAGCTTTCTTT.